These T cell receptor beta chains were read from a single sample in a study of T-cell reconstitution after alpha-beta-depleted transplantation in children. Via MiXCR, TCRdb re-called the PCR reads, giving one row per CDR3 protein. Here the sample spans some 460,000 distinct CDR3 sequences, roughly 15% being singletons. The sample was PBMCs, mostly from graft donor cells, taken 360 days after TCRalphabeta/CD19-depleted stem cell transplant. These receptors all come from a boy under two years old who had a stem cell transplant for Wiskott-Aldrich syndrome, so the T cells may come from the graft donor. Each CDR3 is given with its conserved first and last residue. D genes are given only for firm matches. Clone size is given for some rows only: seen once, a few or many times, or a class if the clone is expanded.

TRBJ2-1 - few TRBV7-2 CASSLSFRLVGNEQFF TGTGCCAGCAGCTTAAGCTTTCGGCTAGTTGGGAATGAGCAGTTCTTC
TRBJ2-5 TRBD1 - TRBV6-2/TRBV6-3 CASSRDSTETQYF TGTGCCAGCAGTCGGGACAGCACAGAGACCCAGTACTTC
TRBJ2-2 - many TRBV12-3/TRBV12-4 CASSLWDFPGELFF TGTGCCAGCAGTTTATGGGATTTCCCCGGGGAGCTGTTTTTT
TRBJ2-7 TRBD1 - TRBV5-1 CASSPTGTGGVYEQYF TGCGCCAGCAGCCCAACCGGGACAGGGGGAGTCTACGAGCAGTACTTC
TRBJ2-5 TRBD1 many TRBV5-1 CASSSYRGQETQYF TGCGCCAGCAGCTCTTACAGGGGCCAAGAGACCCAGTACTTC
TRBJ2-1 - many TRBV29-1 CSVAGLRSLFF TGCAGCGTTGCCGGGCTACGCTCGTTGTTCTTC
TRBJ2-7 - - TRBV10-3 CAISESYRNYEQYF TGTGCCATCAGTGAGTCGTACAGGAACTACGAGCAGTACTTC
TRBJ2-1 - - TRBV5-1 CASSLPLDWNEQFF TGCGCCAGCAGCTTGCCCCTGGACTGGAATGAGCAGTTCTTC
TRBJ2-1 TRBD2 - TRBV4-1 CASSQALAGVVDEQFF TGCGCCAGCAGCCAGGCTTTAGCGGGAGTGGTCGATGAGCAGTTCTTC
TRBJ2-3 TRBD2 - TRBV29-1 CSVYPLREGGTQYF TGCAGCGTATACCCCCTCCGGGAGGGAGGTACGCAGTATTTT
TRBJ2-3 TRBD2 few TRBV15 CATLLAGADTQYF TGTGCCACCCTCCTGGCGGGAGCAGATACGCAGTATTTT
TRBJ2-2 - - TRBV4-1 CASSQAVGELFF TGCGCCAGCAGCCAAGCGGTCGGGGAGCTGTTTTTT
TRBJ2-7 - few TRBV29-1 CSVSLGRGYEQYF TGCAGCGTTTCCCTGGGCAGGGGTTACGAGCAGTACTTC
TRBJ1-2 TRBD1 - TRBV7-9 CASSPPRGDYGYTF TGTGCCAGCAGCCCGCCCAGGGGGGACTATGGCTACACCTTC
TRBJ2-4 TRBD1 few TRBV5-1 CASSVDRVGGNIQYF TGCGCCAGCAGCGTGGACAGGGTCGGGGGAAACATTCAGTACTTC
TRBJ2-1 - few TRBV4-2 CASRQGLYNEQFF TGTGCCAGCAGGCAGGGCCTATACAATGAGCAGTTCTTC
TRBJ1-5 TRBD1 few TRBV12-3/TRBV12-4 CASSLRTGFAPQHF TGTGCCAGCAGTTTAAGGACAGGGTTTGCGCCCCAGCATTTT
TRBJ2-5 TRBD1 few TRBV24-1 CATSTGQGMKTQYF TGTGCCACCAGTACGGGACAGGGGATGAAGACCCAGTACTTC
TRBJ1-2 - - TRBV12-3/TRBV12-4 CASSFVKEDGYTF TGTGCCAGCAGTTTCGTTAAGGAGGATGGCTACACCTTC
TRBJ2-4 - many TRBV12-3/TRBV12-4 CASSSSKNIQYF TGTGCCAGCAGTTCGTCCAAAAACATTCAGTACTTC
TRBJ2-7 - - TRBV6-6 CASSYYEQYF TGTGCCAGCAGTTACTACGAGCAGTACTTC
TRBJ2-7 - - TRBV28 CASTVRTPYEQYF TGTGCCAGCACCGTTAGGACCCCCTACGAGCAGTACTTC
TRBJ2-7 - few TRBV25-1 CASSGLQGYEQYF TGTGCCAGCAGTGGCTTACAGGGTTACGAGCAGTACTTC
TRBJ2-1 - many TRBV4-1 CASSQDGGSSYNEQFF TGCGCCAGCAGCCAAGATGGGGGGAGCTCCTACAATGAGCAGTTCTTC
TRBJ2-1 - many TRBV4-2 CASSWDGFSYNEQFF TGTGCCAGCAGCTGGGACGGCTTCTCCTACAATGAGCAGTTCTTC
TRBJ2-1 - once TRBV29-1 CSVDVGLRGEDEQFF TGCAGCGTTGATGTGGGCTTGCGGGGAGAAGATGAGCAGTTCTTC
TRBJ2-7 TRBD2 - TRBV30 CAWNKLAGGFYEQYF TGTGCCTGGAATAAGCTAGCGGGAGGGTTCTACGAGCAGTACTTC
TRBJ2-3 - few TRBV15 CATSLMDAGDTQYF TGTGCCACCAGCCTGATGGACGCAGGGGATACGCAGTATTTT
TRBJ2-2 - many TRBV10-3 CAISRRGTGADTGELFF TGTGCCATCTCCAGGAGGGGAACAGGGGCCGACACCGGGGAGCTGTTTTTT
TRBJ2-5 - - TRBV13 CASSLKGGAVRETQYF TGTGCCAGCAGCTTAAAGGGTGGGGCGGTGAGAGAGACCCAGTACTTC
TRBJ2-3 TRBD1 - TRBV6-2/TRBV6-3 CASSTDRDPDTQYF TGTGCCAGCAGTACGGACAGGGACCCAGATACGCAGTATTTT
TRBJ1-1 - many TRBV3-1 CASSRGTEAFF TGTGCCAGCAGCCGCGGGACTGAAGCTTTCTTT
TRBJ2-7 - - TRBV2 CASSDGLASLYEQYF TGTGCCAGCAGTGACGGTCTAGCATCCCTCTACGAGCAGTACTTC
TRBJ1-5 - few TRBV20-1 CSASIPGTDSNQPQHF TGCAGTGCTAGCATACCCGGGACTGATAGCAATCAGCCCCAGCATTTT
TRBJ1-5 - few TRBV6-1 CASSEILRGQPQHF TGTGCCAGCAGTGAGATCCTTCGGGGTCAGCCCCAGCATTTT
TRBJ2-1 - few TRBV20-1 CSASRRSGSRDEQFF TGCAGTGCTAGTCGCCGCTCCGGTTCAAGGGATGAGCAGTTCTTC
TRBJ2-4 TRBD2 - TRBV5-4 CASSWGGGASGGAKNIQYF TGTGCCAGCAGCTGGGGAGGCGGGGCTAGCGGGGGAGCCAAAAACATTCAGTACTTC
TRBJ1-1 - - TRBV10-3 CAISESGREVTEAFF TGTGCCATCAGTGAGTCGGGCAGGGAGGTCACTGAAGCTTTCTTT
TRBJ2-2 - - TRBV7-9 CASPGTANTGELFF TGTGCCAGCCCCGGGACTGCGAACACCGGGGAGCTGTTTTTT
TRBJ2-3 TRBD1 - TRBV29-1 CSVGDRGSTDTQYF TGCAGCGTTGGAGACAGGGGGTCCACAGATACGCAGTATTTT
TRBJ2-6 TRBD1 - TRBV5-1 CASSFDRAAGANVLTF TGCGCCAGCAGCTTCGACAGGGCGGCTGGGGCCAACGTCCTGACTTTC
TRBJ1-1 TRBD1 - TRBV7-9 CASSGSTGLGGTEAFF TGTGCCAGCAGCGGCTCGACAGGGCTGGGGGGGACTGAAGCTTTCTTT
TRBJ2-2 - - TRBV19 CASRGRGQAGELFF TGTGCCAGTAGGGGGCGGGGGCAAGCCGGGGAGCTGTTTTTT
TRBJ2-7 - - TRBV7-2 CASSSRDTGAYEQYF TGTGCCAGCAGCAGTCGGGACACCGGAGCCTACGAGCAGTACTTC